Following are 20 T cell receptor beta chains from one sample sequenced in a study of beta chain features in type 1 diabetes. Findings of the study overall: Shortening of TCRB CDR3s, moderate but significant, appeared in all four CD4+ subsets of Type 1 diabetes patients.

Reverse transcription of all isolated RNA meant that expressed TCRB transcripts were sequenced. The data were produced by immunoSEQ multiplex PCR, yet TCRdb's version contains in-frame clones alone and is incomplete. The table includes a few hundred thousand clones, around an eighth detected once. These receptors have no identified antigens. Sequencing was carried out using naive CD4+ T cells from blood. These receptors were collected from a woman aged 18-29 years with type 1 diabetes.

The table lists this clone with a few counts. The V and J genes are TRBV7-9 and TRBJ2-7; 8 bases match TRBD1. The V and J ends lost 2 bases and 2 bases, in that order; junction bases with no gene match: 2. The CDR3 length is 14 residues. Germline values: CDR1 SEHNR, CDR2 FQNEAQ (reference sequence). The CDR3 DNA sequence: TGTGCCAGCAGCTTACAGGGGGCGGCCTACGAGCAGTACTTC. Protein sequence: CASSLQGAAYEQYF.

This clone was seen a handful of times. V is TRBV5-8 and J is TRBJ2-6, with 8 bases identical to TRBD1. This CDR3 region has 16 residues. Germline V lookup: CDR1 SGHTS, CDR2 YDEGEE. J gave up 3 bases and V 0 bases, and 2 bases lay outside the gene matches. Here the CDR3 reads CASSLDRGFGANVLTF. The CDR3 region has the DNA TGTGCCAGCAGCTTGGACAGGGGGTTTGGGGCCAACGTCCTGACTTTC.

CDR3 sequence: CASSETGTGELFF. Written as DNA, the CDR3 is TGTGCCAGCAGCGAGACGGGTACCGGGGAGCTGTTTTTT. This rearrangement joins TRBV9 to TRBJ2-2; D gene uncertain. Trimming left V 3 bases short and J 5 bases short, with 8 bases between. This CDR3 is built from 13 residues. The germline gives CDR1 SGDLS, CDR2 YYNGEE.

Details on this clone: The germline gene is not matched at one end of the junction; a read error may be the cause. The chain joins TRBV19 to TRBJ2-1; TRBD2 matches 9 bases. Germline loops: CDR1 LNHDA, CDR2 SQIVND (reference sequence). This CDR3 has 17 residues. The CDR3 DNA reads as TGCGCCAGTAGTTCGGGGTCGGCGGGGGGGTCCTACAATGAGCAGTTCTTC. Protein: CASSSGSAGGSYNEQFF. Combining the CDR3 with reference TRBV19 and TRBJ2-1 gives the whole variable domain DGGITQSPKYLFRKEGQNVTLSCEQNLNHDAMYWYRQDPGQGLRLIYYSQIVNDFQKGDIAEGYSVSREKKESFPLTVTSAQKNPTAFYLCASSSGSAGGSYNEQFFGPGTRLTVL.

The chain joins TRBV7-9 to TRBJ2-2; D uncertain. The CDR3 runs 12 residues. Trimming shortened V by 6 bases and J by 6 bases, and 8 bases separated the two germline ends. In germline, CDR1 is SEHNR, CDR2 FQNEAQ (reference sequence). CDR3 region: CASRQVPGELFF. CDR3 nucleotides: TGTGCCAGCAGACAAGTCCCCGGGGAGCTGTTTTTT. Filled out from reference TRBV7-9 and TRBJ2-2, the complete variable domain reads DTGVSQNPRHKITKRGQNVTFRCDPISEHNRLYWYRQTLGQGPEFLTYFQNEAQLEKSRLLSDRFSAERPKGSFSTLEIQRTEQGDSAMYLCASRQVPGELFFGEGSRLTVL.

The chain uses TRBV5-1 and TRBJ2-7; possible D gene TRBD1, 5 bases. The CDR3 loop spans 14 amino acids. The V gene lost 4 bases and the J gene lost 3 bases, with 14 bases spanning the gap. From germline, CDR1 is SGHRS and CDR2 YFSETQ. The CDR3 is CASSPWGRDYEQYF. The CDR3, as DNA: TGCGCCAGCAGCCCCTGGGGCAGGGACTACGAGCAGTACTTC. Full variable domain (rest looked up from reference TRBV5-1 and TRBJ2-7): KAGVTQTPRYLIKTRGQQVTLSCSPISGHRSVSWYQQTPGQGLQFLFEYFSETQRNKGNFPGRFSGRQFSNSRSEMNVSTLELGDSALYLCASSPWGRDYEQYFGPGTRLTVT.

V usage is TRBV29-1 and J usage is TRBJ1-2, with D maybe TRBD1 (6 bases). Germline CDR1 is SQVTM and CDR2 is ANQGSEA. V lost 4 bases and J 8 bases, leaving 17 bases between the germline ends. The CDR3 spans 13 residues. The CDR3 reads CSVVNRAVTGYTF. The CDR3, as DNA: TGCAGCGTTGTGAACAGGGCAGTAACCGGCTACACCTTC.

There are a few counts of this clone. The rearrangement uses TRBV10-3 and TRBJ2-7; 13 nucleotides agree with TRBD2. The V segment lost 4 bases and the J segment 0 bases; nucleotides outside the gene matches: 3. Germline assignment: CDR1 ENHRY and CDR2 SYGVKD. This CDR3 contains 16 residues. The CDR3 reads CAISGTSGSLSYEQYF. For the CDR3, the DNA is TGTGCCATCAGTGGGACTAGCGGGAGTCTCTCCTACGAGCAGTACTTC.

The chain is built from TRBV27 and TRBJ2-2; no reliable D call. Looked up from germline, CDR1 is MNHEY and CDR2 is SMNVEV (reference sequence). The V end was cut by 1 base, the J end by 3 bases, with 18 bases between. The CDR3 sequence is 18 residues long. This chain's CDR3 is CASSLFPPRWQDTGELFF. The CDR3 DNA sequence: TGTGCCAGCAGTTTATTTCCCCCCAGGTGGCAGGACACCGGGGAGCTGTTTTTT.

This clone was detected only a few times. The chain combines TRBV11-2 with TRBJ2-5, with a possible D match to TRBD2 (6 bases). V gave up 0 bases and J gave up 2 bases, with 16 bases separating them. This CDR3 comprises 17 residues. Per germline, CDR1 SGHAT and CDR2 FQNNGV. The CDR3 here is CASSLDRGTAKQETQYF. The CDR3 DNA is TGTGCCAGCAGCTTAGATCGGGGGACCGCAAAACAAGAGACCCAGTACTTC.

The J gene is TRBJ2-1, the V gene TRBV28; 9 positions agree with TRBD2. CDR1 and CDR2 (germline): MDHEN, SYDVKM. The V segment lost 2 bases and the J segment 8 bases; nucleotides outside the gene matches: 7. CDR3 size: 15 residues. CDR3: CASSLPVAGVDEQFF. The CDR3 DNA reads TGTGCCAGCAGTTTACCTGTAGCGGGAGTGGATGAGCAGTTCTTC.

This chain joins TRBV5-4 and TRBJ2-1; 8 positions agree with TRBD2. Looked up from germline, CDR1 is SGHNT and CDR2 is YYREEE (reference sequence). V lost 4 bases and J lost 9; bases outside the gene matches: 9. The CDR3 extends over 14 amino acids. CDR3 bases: TGTGCCAGCAGCCGACGGACTAGCTCACCTGAGCAGTTCTTC. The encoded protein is CASSRRTSSPEQFF. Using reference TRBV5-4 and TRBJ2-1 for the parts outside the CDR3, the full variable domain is ETGVTQSPTHLIKTRGQQVTLRCSSQSGHNTVSWYQQALGQGPQFIFQYYREEENGRGNFPPRFSGLQFPNYSSELNVNALELDDSALYLCASSRRTSSPEQFFGPGTRLTVL.

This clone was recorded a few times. Written as DNA, the CDR3 is TGTGCCAGCTCACCGAGTGTTAATGAAAAACTGTTTTTT. Its translation is CASSPSVNEKLFF. The genes are TRBV18 and TRBJ1-4; D is unresolved. With 3 bases removed from V and 4 bases from J, the gap between germline ends came to 6 bases. Germline loops: CDR1 KGHSH, CDR2 LQKENI. The CDR3 loop spans 13 amino acids.

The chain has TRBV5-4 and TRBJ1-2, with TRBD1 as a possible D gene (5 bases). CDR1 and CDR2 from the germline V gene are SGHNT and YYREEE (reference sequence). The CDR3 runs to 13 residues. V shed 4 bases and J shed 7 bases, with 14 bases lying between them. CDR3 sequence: CASSPRQTSGYTF. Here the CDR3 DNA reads TGTGCCAGCAGCCCACGACAGACTAGTGGCTACACCTTC.

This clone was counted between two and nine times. CDR3 in DNA: TGTGCCAGCAGCCCCCCTGGGCTGGCTTTCTTT. Translation gives CASSPPGLAFF. The rearrangement links TRBV14 to TRBJ1-1; no clear D gene. The CDR3 extends over 11 amino acids. The germline gives CDR1 SGHDN, CDR2 FVKESK. Trimming cost V 4 bases and J 11 bases, with 11 bases left between them. The full variable domain, in which reference TRBV14 and TRBJ1-1 provide the parts outside the CDR3, is EAGVTQFPSHSVIEKGQTVTLRCDPISGHDNLYWYRRVMGKEIKFLLHFVKESKQDESGMPNNRFLAERTGGTYSTLKVQPAELEDSGVYFCASSPPGLAFFGQGTRLTVV.

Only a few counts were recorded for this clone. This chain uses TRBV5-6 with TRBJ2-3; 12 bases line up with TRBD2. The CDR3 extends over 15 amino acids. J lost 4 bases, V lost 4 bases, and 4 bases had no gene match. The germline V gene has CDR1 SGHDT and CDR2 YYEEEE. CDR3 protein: CASSPSGRAPDTQYF. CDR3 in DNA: TGTGCCAGCAGCCCTAGCGGGAGGGCCCCAGATACGCAGTATTTT.

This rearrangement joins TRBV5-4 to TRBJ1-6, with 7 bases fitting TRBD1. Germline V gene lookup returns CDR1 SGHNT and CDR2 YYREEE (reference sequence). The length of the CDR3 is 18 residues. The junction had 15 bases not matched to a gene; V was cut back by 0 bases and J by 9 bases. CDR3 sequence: CASSLAMGQGVSSSPLHF. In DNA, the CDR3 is TGTGCCAGCAGCTTGGCGATGGGGCAGGGGGTCAGTAGTTCACCCCTCCACTTT.

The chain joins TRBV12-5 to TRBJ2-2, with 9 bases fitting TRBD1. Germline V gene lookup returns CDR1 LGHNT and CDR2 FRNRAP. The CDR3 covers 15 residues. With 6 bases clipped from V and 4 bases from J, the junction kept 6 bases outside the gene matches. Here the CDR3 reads CASGPGQGGTGELFF. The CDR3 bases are TGTGCTAGTGGACCGGGACAGGGAGGCACCGGGGAGCTGTTTTTT.

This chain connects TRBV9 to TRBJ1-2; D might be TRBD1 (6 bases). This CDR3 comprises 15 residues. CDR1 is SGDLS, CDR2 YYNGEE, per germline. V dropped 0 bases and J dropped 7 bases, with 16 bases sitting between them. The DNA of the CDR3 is TGTGCCAGCAGCGTAGCAAGGCAGGGGATGGCTGGCTACACCTTC. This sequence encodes CASSVARQGMAGYTF.

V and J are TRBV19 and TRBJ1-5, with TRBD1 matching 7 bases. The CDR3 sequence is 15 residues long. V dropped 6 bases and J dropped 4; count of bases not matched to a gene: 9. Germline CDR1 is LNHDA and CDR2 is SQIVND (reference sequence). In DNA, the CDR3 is TGTGCCAGTAGCCGACAGGGTGGAAATAATCAGCCCCAGCATTTT. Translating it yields CASSRQGGNNQPQHF.